This entry lists 21 T cell receptor beta chains sequenced from one sample in a study of beta chain features in type 1 diabetes. Expressed TCRB transcripts were sequenced after all isolated RNA was converted to cDNA. The protocol was immunoSEQ multiplex PCR, while the TCRdb copy is restricted to in-frame clones and leaves out a portion. The repertoire holds over 300,000 clones, 8% seen once, with 0.44% in the top ten. Sequencing used central memory CD4+ T cells from blood. Receptor source: a woman younger than 35 in good health.

This clone has a handful of counts. This chain connects TRBV13 to TRBJ2-2; no firm D call. Germline loops: CDR1 PRHDT, CDR2 FYEKMQ (reference sequence). CDR3 length equals 15 residues. V was shortened by 5 bases and J by 2 bases, with 12 bases between the two germline ends. The CDR3 reads CASSHGPRNTGELFF. In nucleotides, the CDR3 is TGTGCCAGCAGCCACGGGCCGAGAAACACCGGGGAGCTGTTTTTT.

This clone was counted only a few times. The chain has TRBV7-9 and TRBJ2-3; the match to TRBD2 covers 9 bases. Germline V lookup: CDR1 SEHNR, CDR2 FQNEAQ (reference sequence). CDR3 size: 16 residues. V gave up 4 bases and J gave up 1 base; unmatched junction bases: 6. The CDR3 DNA reads as TGTGCCAGCAGCTGGGATAGCGGGAGTGGCACAGATACGCAGTATTTT. Its protein is CASSWDSGSGTDTQYF.

This clone was observed a handful of times. The genes are TRBV5-1 and TRBJ2-7, with D unresolved. CDR3 size: 15 residues. Germline CDR1 SGHRS, CDR2 YFSETQ. Trimming shortened V by 2 bases and J by 1 base, and 13 bases separated the two germline ends. The CDR3, as DNA: TGCGCCAGCAGCTTTACGGGCCGTGGGTCCTACGAGCAGTACTTC. Its protein is CASSFTGRGSYEQYF.

This clone appeared a few times. The J gene is TRBJ1-1, the V gene TRBV28; a weak D match, TRBD1 (6 bases). The CDR3 covers 14 residues. Germline V gives CDR1 MDHEN, CDR2 SYDVKM. The V gene lost 4 bases and the J gene lost 1 base, with 10 bases spanning the gap. The CDR3 DNA sequence: TGTGCCAGCAGTTCGGGACACACGAACACTGAAGCTTTCTTT. Translation gives CASSSGHTNTEAFF.

This clone was seen a handful of times. The chain couples TRBV5-6 to TRBJ1-4; D uncertain. The germline gives CDR1 SGHDT, CDR2 YYEEEE. The V end lost 0 bases, the J end lost 8 bases, and 14 bases lay between the germline ends. CDR3 size: 15 residues. The CDR3 sequence: CASSLVSAEGEKLFF. DNA for the CDR3: TGTGCCAGCAGCTTGGTATCGGCGGAGGGAGAAAAACTGTTTTTT.

The sample holds a few counts of this clone. V is TRBV5-1 and J is TRBJ1-1; the match to TRBD1 covers 8 bases. Germline CDR1 reads SGHRS; CDR2 reads YFSETQ. This CDR3 comprises 15 residues. Trimming took 6 bases from V and 3 from J; bases not matched to a gene: 10. The CDR3 coding sequence is TGCGCCAGCACTGAGGACAGGGCCGGGGACACTGAAGCTTTCTTT. Translating it yields CASTEDRAGDTEAFF.

The chain employs TRBV6-5 and TRBJ2-1; tentative D call: TRBD1 (6 bases). Germline CDR1 and CDR2: MNHEY and SVGAGI. The CDR3 contains 14 residues. V was clipped by 5 bases and J by 5 bases, with 13 bases between them. CDR3: CASSDGTNNNEQFF. Here the CDR3 DNA reads TGTGCCAGCAGTGACGGGACAAACAACAATGAGCAGTTCTTC.

V usage is TRBV4-1 and J usage is TRBJ2-3; maybe TRBD2 (5 bases). CDR1 and CDR2 (germline): MGHRA, YSYEKL. The germline V and J ends were trimmed by 3 bases and 0 bases, with 13 bases remaining between them. This CDR3 contains 16 residues. The CDR3 sequence: CASSQRTYISTDTQYF. DNA for the CDR3: TGCGCCAGCAGCCAGAGGACTTATATTAGCACAGATACGCAGTATTTT.

The CDR3 region is CASSYRGMGTEAFF. Written as DNA, the CDR3 is TGTGCCAGCAGTTACAGAGGGATGGGTACTGAAGCTTTCTTT. This rearrangement joins TRBV6-5 to TRBJ1-1; no firm D call. Between the trimmed V and J ends, which lost 2 bases and 5 bases, there was a span of 12 bases. This CDR3 has 14 residues. CDR1 and CDR2 (germline): MNHEY, SVGAGI.

This clone turned up a few times. V usage is TRBV28 and J usage is TRBJ2-2, with 7 positions matching TRBD1. V shed 5 bases and J 6 bases; nucleotides not matched to a gene: 6. The germline gives CDR1 MDHEN, CDR2 SYDVKM. The CDR3 extends over 14 amino acids. CDR3 amino acids: CASSPAQGPGELFF. The CDR3 DNA is TGTGCCAGCAGTCCGGCACAGGGGCCCGGGGAGCTGTTTTTT.

This chain connects TRBV2 to TRBJ2-1; 11 positions match TRBD1. The CDR3 spans 14 residues. Germline-derived CDR1 and CDR2 are SNHLY and FYNNEI. Germline trimming cut 6 bases from V and 6 bases from J; bases unmatched to any gene: 4. CDR3 loop: CASSPGQGVNEQFF. CDR3 in DNA: TGTGCCAGCAGCCCGGGACAGGGGGTCAATGAGCAGTTCTTC.

J is TRBJ2-1 and V is TRBV19, with TRBD2 as a possible D gene (5 bases). Trimming removed 7 bases from V and 6 bases from J, with 19 bases in between. CDR3 size: 15 residues. Germline CDR1 LNHDA, CDR2 SQIVND (reference sequence). The CDR3 spells CASKDRLTKVNEQFF. The CDR3 DNA reads TGTGCCAGTAAGGACCGTTTGACTAAGGTCAATGAGCAGTTCTTC.

The sample holds a few counts of this clone. This rearrangement joins TRBV29-1 to TRBJ2-1; D remains ambiguous. The CDR3 length is 11 residues. The germline V and J ends were trimmed by 6 bases and 10 bases, with 13 bases remaining between them. Germline loops: CDR1 SQVTM, CDR2 ANQGSEA. CDR3 region: CSVKVVLEQFF. The CDR3 region has the DNA TGCAGCGTCAAGGTTGTACTGGAGCAGTTCTTC.

This clone has only a few counts. J is TRBJ2-1 and V is TRBV27; 10 nucleotides agree with TRBD2. The V gene end was trimmed by 5 bases and the J gene end by 5 bases; junction bases not matched to a gene: 6. CDR3 length: 15 amino acids. Germline values: CDR1 MNHEY, CDR2 SMNVEV (reference sequence). CDR3 sequence reads: CASSIRLAGNNEQFF. CDR3 DNA sequence: TGTGCCAGCAGTATTCGACTAGCGGGTAACAATGAGCAGTTCTTC.

The sample holds many counts of this clone. This chain uses TRBV4-2 with TRBJ2-6, with TRBD2 matching 13 bases. V was clipped by 1 base and J by 0 bases; unmatched bases: 0. Germline CDR1 is LGHNA and CDR2 is YNFKEQ. The CDR3 is 18 amino acids. Written as DNA, the CDR3 is TGTGCCAGCAGCCAAGGGACTAGCGGGAGCTCTGGGGCCAACGTCCTGACTTTC. Amino acid sequence: CASSQGTSGSSGANVLTF.

This clone has more than one count but fewer than ten. V and J are TRBV6-6 and TRBJ1-2; D possibly corresponds to TRBD1 (5 bases). V lost 4 bases to trimming and J lost 3 bases, with 18 bases between them. Germline V gene sequence: CDR1 MNHNY, CDR2 SVGAGI (reference sequence). CDR3 size: 16 residues. The CDR3 spells CASSSYFQGGDYGYTF. As DNA, the CDR3 is TGTGCCAGCAGTTCGTACTTCCAGGGCGGGGACTATGGCTACACCTTC.

This clone was seen a few times. This CDR3 reads CASSRAAGGPTYNEQFF. CDR3 DNA: TGTGCCAGCAGTCGAGCAGCGGGAGGGCCCACCTACAATGAGCAGTTCTTC. This chain links TRBV28 with TRBJ2-1, with 10 positions matching TRBD2. CDR1 is MDHEN, CDR2 SYDVKM, per germline. The V segment lost 5 bases and the J segment 2 bases; nucleotides outside the gene matches: 9. The CDR3 totals 17 residues.

Regarding this clone: Different DNA sequences within this sample yield the same CDR3. J is TRBJ2-7 and V is TRBV19, with TRBD1 as a possible D gene (6 bases). The V gene lost 6 bases and the J gene lost 1 base, with 10 bases spanning the gap. Germline CDR1 and CDR2: LNHDA and SQIVND (reference sequence). The CDR3 has 13 residues. Here the CDR3 reads CASRKTGSYEQYF. CDR3 coding DNA: TGTGCCAGTAGGAAGACAGGATCCTACGAGCAGTACTTC. Supplemented by reference TRBV19 and TRBJ2-7, the full variable domain reads DGGITQSPKYLFRKEGQNVTLSCEQNLNHDAMYWYRQDPGQGLRLIYYSQIVNDFQKGDIAEGYSVSREKKESFPLTVTSAQKNPTAFYLCASRKTGSYEQYFGPGTRLTVT.

The chain is built from TRBV29-1 and TRBJ1-1; no firm D call. The CDR3 consists of 14 residues. Germline loops: CDR1 SQVTM, CDR2 ANQGSEA. Trimming stripped 3 bases from V and 5 bases from J, with 16 bases between. The CDR3 bases are TGCAGCGTTGACGACTTCAGGAGAGGGACTGAAGCTTTCTTT. Translation: CSVDDFRRGTEAFF.

This clone has only a few counts. V usage is TRBV7-2 and J usage is TRBJ2-7, with TRBD2 as a possible D gene (5 bases). The CDR3 is 14 residues long. Germline assignment: CDR1 SGHTA and CDR2 FQGNSA. V lost 4 bases to trimming and J lost 3 bases, with 13 bases between them. CDR3 protein: CASSSGLSRYEQYF. The CDR3 bases are TGTGCCAGCAGCTCCGGACTTAGCCGCTACGAGCAGTACTTC.

This clone was found a few times. The chain uses TRBV4-2 and TRBJ2-5; 12 bases line up with TRBD2. The CDR3 has 18 residues. V lost 0 bases, J lost 5 bases, and 10 bases stayed unmatched. Germline values: CDR1 LGHNA, CDR2 YNFKEQ. The chain's CDR3 is CASSQDGGGLAGGETQYF. In DNA form, the CDR3 reads TGTGCCAGCAGCCAAGATGGAGGGGGCCTAGCGGGAGGGGAGACCCAGTACTTC.